This passage covers 27 T cell receptor beta chains from one sample sequenced in a study of siplizumab effects on memory and regulatory T cells. The method was immunoSEQ multiplex PCR; TCRdb's version includes in-frame clones alone and lacks a portion of them. Altogether 90,000 to 120,000 clones are present, about 94% being singletons, with the ten largest covering roughly 0.64%. Sample: Tregs sorted from blood. The receptors originated from a human donor in good health.

V gene TRBV4-1 combines with J gene TRBJ1-2; 10 nucleotides line up with TRBD1. Germline V CDR1 and CDR2: MGHRA, YSYEKL. CDR3 length: 15 amino acids. V was clipped by 4 bases and J by 3 bases; unmatched bases: 5. CDR3 amino acids: CASSLRTGGHYGYTF. As DNA, the CDR3 is TGCGCCAGCAGCCTCCGGACAGGGGGGCACTATGGCTACACCTTC.

J is TRBJ1-1 and V is TRBV18; the D gene is possibly TRBD1 (6 bases). The germline V gene has CDR1 KGHSH and CDR2 LQKENI. V was trimmed by 5 bases and J by 4 bases, leaving 14 bases between them. The CDR3 covers 14 residues. CDR3 nucleotides: TGTGCCAGCTCAACACAGGGTGGAGGCACTGAAGCTTTCTTT. Protein: CASSTQGGGTEAFF.

This chain links TRBV11-3 with TRBJ2-2, with a weak D call TRBD2 (5 bases). The CDR3 runs to 15 residues. Germline V gives CDR1 SGHNT, CDR2 YENEEA. V was cut by 5 bases and J by 4 bases, with 14 bases left in between. CDR3 coding DNA: TGTGCCAGCAGCACCTCGGACTCCCCCACCGGGGAGCTGTTTTTT. It codes for CASSTSDSPTGELFF.

The genes are TRBV27 and TRBJ2-1; 9 bases are a match to TRBD2. J lost 9 bases, V lost 1 base, and 7 bases had no gene match. Germline V lookup: CDR1 MNHEY, CDR2 SMNVEV (reference sequence). The CDR3 is made up of 15 amino acids. CDR3 nucleotides: TGTGCCAGCAGTTTATATGGCGGGAGGGCCCCTGAGCAGTTCTTC. Translation: CASSLYGGRAPEQFF.

The rearrangement uses TRBV11-2 and TRBJ1-1; D possibly corresponds to TRBD1 (5 bases). The germline CDR1 and CDR2 sequences are SGHAT and FQNNGV. The CDR3 loop spans 12 amino acids. The V end was cut by 2 bases, the J end by 10 bases, with 11 bases between. The CDR3 here is CASSLRGGTAFF. CDR3 sequence (DNA): TGTGCCAGCAGCTTACGGGGGGGTACAGCTTTCTTT.

The chain recombines TRBV5-1 with TRBJ1-1; no firm D call. The CDR3 loop spans 14 amino acids. In germline, CDR1 is SGHRS, CDR2 YFSETQ. V dropped 4 bases and J dropped 4 bases, with 14 bases sitting between them. The CDR3 region has the DNA TGCGCCAGCAGCGCCCAATCACGGGGCACTGAAGCTTTCTTT. Translating it yields CASSAQSRGTEAFF.

The V gene is TRBV6-5, the J gene TRBJ1-6, with 7 bases aligning to TRBD1. J gave up 11 bases and V 6 bases, and 10 bases lay outside the gene matches. Germline V CDR1 and CDR2: MNHEY, SVGAGI. CDR3 length: 14 residues. DNA for the CDR3: TGTGCCAGCAGCCAGGGGGGGCGGGAGGCACCCCTCCACTTT. Protein sequence: CASSQGGREAPLHF.

The V and J genes are TRBV7-9 and TRBJ2-1; the match to TRBD2 covers 16 bases. The V gene end was trimmed by 5 bases and the J gene end by 0 bases; junction bases not matched to a gene: 7. CDR1 and CDR2 from the germline V gene are SEHNR and FQNEAQ (reference sequence). CDR3 length: 19 amino acids. CDR3 in amino acids: CASSRGLAGGKSSYNEQFF. The DNA of the CDR3 is TGTGCCAGCAGCAGGGGACTAGCGGGAGGGAAAAGCTCCTACAATGAGCAGTTCTTC.

The genes are TRBV10-3 and TRBJ1-1, with 8 bases that match TRBD1. After removal of 7 bases from V and 1 base from J, the junction contained 2 bases not matched to a gene. Germline lookup yields CDR1 ENHRY and CDR2 SYGVKD. This CDR3 has 13 residues. In DNA, the CDR3 is TGTGCCATCAACGGACAGGGGAACACTGAAGCTTTCTTT. This codes for CAINGQGNTEAFF.

The chain links TRBV19 to TRBJ1-5; D is uncertain. CDR1 is LNHDA and CDR2 is SQIVND in the germline V gene (reference sequence). Trimming removed 0 bases from V and 4 bases from J, with 13 bases in between. CDR3 length: 16 amino acids. The CDR3 DNA sequence: TGTGCCAGTAGTATAGATTCTACTGCGGGGAATCAGCCCCAGCATTTT. The encoded protein is CASSIDSTAGNQPQHF.

The chain uses TRBV13 and TRBJ2-1; the D gene could be TRBD1 or TRBD2 (5 bases each). This CDR3 is built from 16 residues. The V gene's germline CDR1 is PRHDT and CDR2 FYEKMQ (reference sequence). The V end was cut by 0 bases, the J end by 6 bases, with 15 bases between. The CDR3 bases are TGTGCCAGCAGCTTAGGGACGGGACGAGCCTTCAATGAGCAGTTCTTC. As protein: CASSLGTGRAFNEQFF.

The chain uses TRBV11-3 and TRBJ2-3; 8 positions agree with TRBD2. The V gene end was trimmed by 2 bases and the J gene end by 2 bases; junction bases not matched to a gene: 6. CDR1 and CDR2 from the germline V gene are SGHNT and YENEEA. This CDR3 is 16 amino acids long. The CDR3 nucleotides read TGTGCCAGCAGCTTACGACCGGGACTAGACACAGATACGCAGTATTTT. It codes for CASSLRPGLDTDTQYF.

The gene calls are TRBV19 and TRBJ1-3; D remains ambiguous. In germline, CDR1 is LNHDA, CDR2 SQIVND (reference sequence). The V end was cut by 9 bases, the J end by 0 bases, with 12 bases between. The CDR3 is 14 residues long. The CDR3 protein is CASAQPSSGNTIYF. CDR3 coding DNA: TGTGCCAGCGCACAACCGAGCTCTGGAAACACCATATATTTT.

The rearrangement uses TRBV11-1 and TRBJ2-7; D is possibly TRBD1 (6 bases). The CDR3 runs to 16 residues. From germline, CDR1 is SGHAT and CDR2 FQDESV (reference sequence). The V gene lost 5 bases and the J gene lost 3 bases, with 20 bases spanning the gap. CDR3: CASSAPTGPGFYEQYF. In nucleotides, the CDR3 is TGTGCCAGCAGCGCCCCGACAGGACCTGGTTTCTACGAGCAGTACTTC. Combining the CDR3 with reference TRBV11-1 and TRBJ2-7 gives the whole variable domain EAEVAQSPRYKITEKSQAVAFWCDPISGHATLYWYRQILGQGPELLVQFQDESVVDDSQLPKDRFSAERLKGVDSTLKIQPAELGDSAMYLCASSAPTGPGFYEQYFGPGTRLTVT.

This rearrangement joins TRBV9 to TRBJ2-5; 11 nucleotides line up with TRBD2. The CDR3 sequence is 15 residues long. Germline CDR1 reads SGDLS; CDR2 reads YYNGEE. The J segment lost 4 bases and the V segment lost 0 bases, leaving 2 bases of the junction unmatched. Here the CDR3 DNA reads TGTGCCAGCAGCGTAGGGCTAGCGGGAGGAGAGACCCAGTACTTC. This translates into CASSVGLAGGETQYF.

V is TRBV6-6 and J is TRBJ2-5, with 7 positions matching TRBD2. This CDR3 is 13 amino acids long. Trimming removed 4 bases from V and 1 base from J; junction bases left unmatched: 0. Per germline, CDR1 MNHNY and CDR2 SVGAGI (reference sequence). In DNA form, the CDR3 reads TGTGCCAGCAGTTGGGGGGGCCAAGAGACCCAGTACTTC. Its protein product is CASSWGGQETQYF.

The CDR3 spells CASSFHRLAGNSYEQYF. The CDR3 nucleotides read TGTGCCAGCAGCTTTCACCGACTAGCGGGGAACTCCTACGAGCAGTACTTC. The chain employs TRBV7-9 and TRBJ2-7; 11 positions match TRBD2. V lost 3 bases and J lost 0; bases outside the gene matches: 7. CDR1 SEHNR and CDR2 FQNEAQ come from the germline V gene (reference sequence). The CDR3 spans 17 residues.

This clone occurred once. The rearrangement uses TRBV7-3 and TRBJ1-5; D may be TRBD1 (5 bases). Germline V gene lookup returns CDR1 SGHTA and CDR2 FQGTGA. The ends were cut back, 3 bases at V and 5 bases at J, with 8 bases in the middle. The CDR3 loop spans 13 amino acids. The CDR3 DNA sequence: TGTGCCAGCAGCTTCAGGGTCGATCAGCCCCAGCATTTT. This gives the protein CASSFRVDQPQHF.

V and J are TRBV18 and TRBJ2-3; D uncertain. V was pared by 5 bases and J by 0 bases, with 12 bases between. The CDR3 spans 15 residues. Germline values: CDR1 KGHSH, CDR2 LQKENI. CDR3 amino acids: CASSKRTYSTDTQYF. Written as DNA, the CDR3 is TGTGCCAGCTCAAAAAGGACCTACAGCACAGATACGCAGTATTTT.

V and J are TRBV18 and TRBJ2-3; 7 bases map to TRBD1. Trimming took 8 bases from V and 1 from J; bases not matched to a gene: 12. From germline, CDR1 is KGHSH and CDR2 LQKENI. The CDR3 is made up of 16 amino acids. CDR3 region: CASASLFGTGTDTQYF. Written as DNA, the CDR3 is TGTGCCAGCGCCTCCCTTTTTGGGACAGGCACAGATACGCAGTATTTT.

The chain employs TRBV7-2 and TRBJ2-1, with TRBD2 identical over 11 bases. Germline loops: CDR1 SGHTA, CDR2 FQGNSA. After removal of 4 bases from V and 8 bases from J, the junction contained 16 bases not matched to a gene. The CDR3 has 18 residues. The CDR3 is CASSSKPTLAGGQHEQFF. The DNA of the CDR3 is TGTGCCAGCAGCTCGAAACCCACGCTAGCGGGGGGTCAACATGAGCAGTTCTTC.

This chain connects TRBV28 to TRBJ1-1; unclear D gene. V gave up 2 bases and J gave up 5 bases, with 15 bases separating them. CDR3 size: 15 residues. Looked up from germline, CDR1 is MDHEN and CDR2 is SYDVKM. Here the CDR3 reads CASSLDAHLGTEAFF. The CDR3 DNA follows: TGTGCCAGCAGTTTAGACGCGCACCTGGGGACTGAAGCTTTCTTT.

The chain links TRBV28 to TRBJ2-3; 11 positions match TRBD2. The CDR3 length is 15 residues. The germline CDR1 and CDR2 sequences are MDHEN and SYDVKM. Losses at the gene ends were 6 bases for V and 5 bases for J; bases not matched to a gene: 7. This chain's CDR3 is CASSPLAGAKDTQYF. The CDR3 DNA reads as TGTGCCAGCAGCCCACTAGCGGGAGCTAAAGATACGCAGTATTTT.

V is TRBV7-2 and J is TRBJ2-1, with TRBD2 as a possible D gene (5 bases). This CDR3 contains 13 residues. Trimming removed 1 base at V and 12 bases at J, with 13 bases between. The germline V gene encodes CDR1 SGHTA and CDR2 FQGNSA. This CDR3 is CASSLGFRGRQFF. CDR3 DNA: TGTGCCAGCAGCTTAGGGTTCCGGGGTCGGCAGTTCTTC.

The V and J genes are TRBV11-3 and TRBJ2-7; no definite D call. Germline CDR1 SGHNT, CDR2 YENEEA. Trimming took 1 base from V and 0 from J, leaving 7 bases between them. This CDR3 spans 14 amino acids. The CDR3 DNA reads TGTGCCAGCAGCTTAGGTTTGAGCTCCTACGAGCAGTACTTC. Translated, it gives CASSLGLSSYEQYF.

The gene calls are TRBV7-2 and TRBJ1-3; weak D call: TRBD1 (5 bases). Germline CDR1 is SGHTA and CDR2 is FQGNSA. Trimming pared 5 bases from V and 2 bases from J, leaving 13 bases between. This CDR3 has 15 residues. Here the CDR3 reads CASSRIQGPGNTIYF. DNA of the CDR3: TGTGCCAGCAGCCGTATCCAGGGCCCTGGAAACACCATATATTTT.

This chain joins TRBV6-4 and TRBJ2-3; D not certain. Trimming left V 3 bases short and J 8 bases short, with 9 bases between. The length of the CDR3 is 12 residues. Germline assignment: CDR1 MRHNA and CDR2 SNTAGT. In DNA, the CDR3 is TGTGCCAGCAGTGATAGAGGTTTTACGCAGTATTTT. This encodes CASSDRGFTQYF.